Listed here is a single TCR beta chain. Libraries were prepared by immunoSEQ multiplex PCR; TCRdb keeps only in-frame clonotypes and omits some of them. The data contain tens of thousands of clones, more than 80% of them singletons. This CDR3 region has 12 residues. Germline CDR1 SGHNT, CDR2 YENEEA. V dropped 4 bases and J dropped 3 bases, with 6 bases sitting between them. The source of the sample is a study of T cell changes during pregnancy in multiple sclerosis. This TCR was recovered from a female donor with multiple sclerosis, enrolled in a pregnancy study. The sample was peripheral blood, taken in the third trimester of pregnancy. V and J are TRBV11-3 and TRBJ2-5; D remains unclear. CDR3 bases: TGTGCCAGCAGCTCTACTAAAGAGACCCAGTACTTC. Residues: CASSSTKETQYF.